This T cell receptor (beta chain) was sequenced during a study of memory CD4+ T cells and cytomegalovirus serostatus. On the study more broadly: Of the healthy Belgian adults, several were CMV seropositive and about 24 seronegative.

Per the original methods: After removing out-of-frame reads, around 2 million distinct TCRbeta sequences remained. Clones were read by immunoSEQ multiplex PCR, and TCRdb kept only the in-frame ones, dropping some. Clone size and the V and J calls come from that table; the DNA yielded D and trimming. Of more than 45,000 clones detected, around 80% appear once; the ten largest clones hold approximately 0.78%. Single viable CD3+CD4+CD8-CD45RO+ cells were sorted as the memory CD4+ T cells. The CDR3 length is 19 residues. J lost 0 bases, V lost 0 bases, and 2 bases had no gene match. Germline V gene data show CDR1 as MDHEN and CDR2 as SYDVKM.

The J gene is TRBJ2-6, the V gene TRBV28; 13 positions match TRBD2. This clonotype was obtained from an adult in good health and CMV-seronegative. What was sequenced was memory CD4+ T cells from blood. In nucleotides, the CDR3 is TGTGCCAGCAGTTTATGGGGACTAGCGGGGACCTCTGGGGCCAACGTCCTGACTTTC. Translating it yields CASSLWGLAGTSGANVLTF.